One sample yielded the 3 T cell receptor beta chains listed below, sequenced in a study of blood T cells in healthy people across ages. A second about 6 to 12 cycle PCR used barcoded and J-beta primers. TCRdb re-called the 5' RACE reads with MiXCR, one entry per CDR3 protein. There are some 640,000 distinct CDR3 sequences in the sample; 25% to 30% occur only once, and approximately 14% lies in the top ten. The specimen was blood. These receptors were taken from a woman at least 80 years old in good health.

The V gene is TRBV5-1, the J gene TRBJ2-3; D is possibly TRBD2 (5 bases). The CDR3 is 16 amino acids. The germline V gene encodes CDR1 SGHRS and CDR2 YFSETQ. V was cut by 4 bases and J by 2 bases, with 17 bases left in between. CDR3 nucleotides: TGCGCCAGCAGCGTACGGACTTCACAGAACACAGATACGCAGTATTTT. Encoded protein: CASSVRTSQNTDTQYF. Variable domain in full (rest from reference TRBV5-1 and TRBJ2-3): KAGVTQTPRYLIKTRGQQVTLSCSPISGHRSVSWYQQTPGQGLQFLFEYFSETQRNKGNFPGRFSGRQFSNSRSEMNVSTLELGDSALYLCASSVRTSQNTDTQYFGPGTRLTVL.

A remark on this clonotype: This could be a read error, since a much larger clone is one nucleotide away. This chain links TRBV21-1 with TRBJ2-7; no check of the table's D call, TRBD1, against the DNA was made. TRBV21-1 corresponds to a pseudogene. CDR3 length: 15 residues. In DNA form, the CDR3 reads TGTGCCAGCAGCCACGTCGACAGGTTCTACAATGAGCAGTACTTC. It specifies CASSHVDRFYNEQYF.

This clonotype appeared many times. This chain links TRBV7-2 with TRBJ2-3, with 8 bases fitting TRBD2. The V gene end was trimmed by 1 base and the J gene end by 1 base; junction bases not matched to a gene: 4. The CDR3 is made up of 16 amino acids. Germline values: CDR1 SGHTA, CDR2 FQGNSA. The CDR3, as DNA: TGTGCCAGCAGCTTAGGCGCGGGGGGTGGCACAGATACGCAGTATTTT. It is translated as CASSLGAGGGTDTQYF.